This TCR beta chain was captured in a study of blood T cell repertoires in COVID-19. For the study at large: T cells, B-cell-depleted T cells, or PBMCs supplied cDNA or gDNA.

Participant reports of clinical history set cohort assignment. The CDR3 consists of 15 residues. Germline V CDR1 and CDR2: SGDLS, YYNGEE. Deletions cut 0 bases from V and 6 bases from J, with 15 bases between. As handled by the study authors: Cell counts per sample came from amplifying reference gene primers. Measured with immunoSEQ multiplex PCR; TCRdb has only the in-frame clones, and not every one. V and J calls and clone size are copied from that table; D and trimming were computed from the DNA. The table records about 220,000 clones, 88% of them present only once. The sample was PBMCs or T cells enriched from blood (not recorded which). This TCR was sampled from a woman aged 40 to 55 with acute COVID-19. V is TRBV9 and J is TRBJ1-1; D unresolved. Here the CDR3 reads CASSVEISGYAEAFF. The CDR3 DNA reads TGTGCCAGCAGCGTAGAAATATCGGGGTATGCTGAAGCTTTCTTT.